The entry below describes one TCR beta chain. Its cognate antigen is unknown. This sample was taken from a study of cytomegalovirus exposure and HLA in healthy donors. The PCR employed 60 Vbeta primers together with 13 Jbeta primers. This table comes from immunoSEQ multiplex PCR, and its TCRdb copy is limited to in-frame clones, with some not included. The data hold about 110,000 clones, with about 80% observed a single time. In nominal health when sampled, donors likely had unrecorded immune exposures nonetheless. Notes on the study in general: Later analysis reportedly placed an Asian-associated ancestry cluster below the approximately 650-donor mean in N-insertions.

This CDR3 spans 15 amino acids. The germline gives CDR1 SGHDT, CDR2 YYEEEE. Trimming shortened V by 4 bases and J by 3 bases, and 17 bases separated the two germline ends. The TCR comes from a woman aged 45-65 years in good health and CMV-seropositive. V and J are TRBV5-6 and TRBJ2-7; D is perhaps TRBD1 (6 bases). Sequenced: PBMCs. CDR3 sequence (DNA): TGTGCCAGCAGCAATAGGGGGAGAGGGATCTACGAGCAGTACTTC. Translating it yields CASSNRGRGIYEQYF.